These 3 T cell receptor beta chains share one sample of origin, sequenced in a study of regulatory T cells in long-lasting Graves disease. Regarding time point: newly diagnosed GD, antithyroid drugs for less than 3 months. Extracted RNA from PBMCs served as the source of the TCR library. Researchers made TCR beta libraries by using iRepertoire HTBI primers and running Arm-PCR on CDR3 regions. One entry per CDR3 protein results from TCRdb running MiXCR on the multiplex PCR reads. The sample lists 400,000 to 550,000 distinct CDR3 sequences, more than 13% occurring once. This sample was shared with a second study, whose subject was T cells in Graves' hyperthyroidism and ophthalmopathy.

The material sequenced was peripheral blood mononuclear cells (PBMCs), taken at new diagnosis, from a patient treated with antithyroid drugs. These receptor sequences come from a woman in her thirties with Graves disease.

The table lists this clonotype with a few counts. The chain joins TRBV6-5 to TRBJ2-3, with a tentative D call TRBD2 (6 bases). The germline V gene encodes CDR1 MNHEY and CDR2 SVGAGI. The CDR3 has 17 residues. V lost 4 bases and J 5 bases, leaving 22 bases between the germline ends. As DNA, the CDR3 is TGTGCCAGCAGTTCGGGGGAGGACCGCACCGGGAAAGATACGCAGTATTTT. As protein: CASSSGEDRTGKDTQYF.

The gene calls are TRBV13 and TRBJ1-3; TRBD1 matches at 8 bases. V gave up 5 bases and J gave up 0 bases; unmatched junction bases: 9. Per the germline V gene, CDR1 is PRHDT and CDR2 is FYEKMQ (reference sequence). The CDR3 sequence is 17 residues long. The CDR3 is CASSRASGTGSGNTIYF. CDR3 nucleotides: TGTGCCAGCAGCCGGGCATCGGGGACAGGCTCTGGAAACACCATATATTTT.

This clonotype was detected ten times or more. The gene calls are TRBV7-9 and TRBJ2-2, with D possibly TRBD2 on 6 matching bases. V was pared by 9 bases and J by 5 bases, with 13 bases between. The CDR3 sequence is 13 residues long. CDR1 is SEHNR, CDR2 FQNEAQ, per germline (reference sequence). The CDR3 here is CARELGGTGELFF. CDR3 DNA: TGTGCCAGGGAACTAGGAGGGACCGGGGAGCTGTTTTTT.